Listed below are T cell receptor beta chains from one sample, sequenced in a study of T-cell memory formation after mild COVID-19. TCRdb redid the calling of the 5' RACE reads with MiXCR, one entry per CDR3 protein. The table includes 300,000 to 400,000 distinct CDR3 sequences, over 20% detected once. Material: PBMCs or a T cell subset sorted from them (not recorded which). The receptors derive from an adult woman who had mild COVID-19 (a few samples of this study predate the infection). Cell type and time point are not known. The CDR3 runs from the conserved cysteine through the conserved F or W. A D gene is named only where the DNA matches it firmly. Some rows have no size entry. The others give once, few or many, or a class for an expanded clone.

D	J	V	size	CDR3	DNA
TRBD1	TRBJ2-7	TRBV14	-	CATRQGSSYEQYF	TGTGCCACCCGACAGGGGAGCTCCTACGAGCAGTACTTC
-	TRBJ2-3	TRBV6-5	-	CASAGNTDTQYF	TGTGCCAGCGCGGGTAACACAGATACGCAGTATTTT
TRBD1	TRBJ1-1	TRBV4-3	few	CASSRGTGDTNTEAFF	TGCGCCAGCAGCCGAGGGACAGGGGACACGAACACTGAAGCTTTCTTT
TRBD1	TRBJ1-5	TRBV7-9	-	CASSLGTTGDQPQHF	TGTGCCAGCAGCTTAGGTACGACAGGGGATCAGCCCCAGCATTTT
TRBD1	TRBJ1-1	TRBV27	-	CASSQDRGGLGTEAFF	TGTGCCAGCAGTCAGGACAGGGGGGGTTTGGGCACTGAAGCTTTCTTT
-	TRBJ1-4	TRBV12-3/TRBV12-4	few	CASSLFRGGYEKLFF	TGTGCCAGCAGTTTATTTAGAGGGGGTTATGAAAAACTGTTTTTT
-	TRBJ2-7	TRBV20-1	few	CSALRNGGSKEQYF	TGCAGTGCTCTTCGGAATGGTGGATCGAAAGAGCAGTACTTC
TRBD1	TRBJ2-7	TRBV6-5	few	CASSGGSGKYEQYF	TGTGCCAGTTCAGGGGGCAGCGGCAAATACGAGCAGTACTTC
TRBD1	TRBJ2-2	TRBV18	few	CASSDRANTGELFF	TGTGCCAGCTCGGACAGGGCGAACACCGGGGAGCTGTTTTTT
TRBD1	TRBJ2-7	TRBV5-4	-	CASSSRDRGHEQYF	TGTGCCAGCAGCAGCCGGGACAGGGGACACGAGCAGTACTTC
TRBD1	TRBJ2-1	TRBV20-1	-	CRARDRGSYNEQFF	TGCAGGGCTAGGGACAGGGGCTCCTACAATGAGCAGTTCTTC
-	TRBJ2-5	TRBV9	-	CASSPDGVGTALTETQYF	TGTGCCAGCAGCCCAGACGGGGTGGGGACGGCTTTAACCGAGACCCAGTACTTC
-	TRBJ1-1	TRBV5-1	few	CASRYRGANTEAFF	TGCGCCAGCAGATACCGGGGGGCCAACACTGAAGCTTTCTTT
-	TRBJ1-5	TRBV10-3	-	CAIGDTRSQHF	TGTGCCATCGGGGACACACGGTCCCAGCATTTT
TRBD2	TRBJ2-7	TRBV5-4	-	CASSLQLAGGHSYEQYF	TGTGCCAGCAGCCTCCAACTAGCGGGGGGACATTCCTACGAGCAGTACTTC
TRBD2	TRBJ2-1	TRBV9	-	CASSVTSGRDEQFF	TGTGCCAGCAGCGTGACTAGCGGGAGAGATGAGCAGTTCTTC
TRBD1	TRBJ2-7	TRBV29-1	few	CSVDYGTDYEQYF	TGCAGCGTTGACTACGGGACAGACTACGAGCAGTACTTC
-	TRBJ2-3	TRBV7-2	few	CASSSRWGLRERDTQYF	TGTGCCAGCAGCTCCAGGTGGGGCTTGCGTGAGAGAGATACGCAGTATTTT
TRBD2	TRBJ2-1	TRBV7-2	-	CASSQRDGWEQFF	TGTGCCAGCAGCCAGCGGGACGGTTGGGAGCAGTTCTTC
TRBD2	TRBJ2-3	TRBV20-1	few	CSARRRGGSLDTQYF	TGCAGTGCTAGAAGGCGCGGGGGTTCTTTGGATACGCAGTATTTT
TRBD1	TRBJ2-7	TRBV5-4	few	CASSLGRTGPYEQYF	TGTGCCAGCAGCTTGGGGCGGACAGGGCCCTACGAGCAGTACTTC
TRBD1	TRBJ1-1	TRBV7-8	-	CASSSLQGVTEAFF	TGTGCCAGCAGCTCGTTACAGGGGGTCACTGAAGCTTTCTTT
-	TRBJ1-1	TRBV24-1	-	CATSDPQSTEAFF	TGTGCCACCAGTGACCCGCAAAGCACTGAAGCTTTCTTT
TRBD2	TRBJ2-7	TRBV6-2/TRBV6-3	few	CASSSSGGRSYEQYF	TGTGCCAGCAGTTCGAGCGGGGGGCGCTCCTACGAGCAGTACTTC
-	TRBJ1-5	TRBV5-4	few	CASSFAGHQPQHF	TGTGCCAGCAGCTTTGCGGGGCACCAGCCCCAGCATTTT
TRBD1	TRBJ1-4	TRBV5-8	-	CASSSLRQGLNEKLFF	TGTGCCAGCAGCTCCCTCCGACAGGGCCTCAATGAAAAACTGTTTTTT
-	TRBJ1-2	TRBV30	-	CAWSHPTGGFYGYTF	TGTGCCTGGAGCCACCCGACTGGGGGGTTCTATGGCTACACCTTC
-	TRBJ1-1	TRBV4-2	few	CASSGVDMNTEAFF	TGTGCCAGCAGCGGGGTCGACATGAACACTGAAGCTTTCTTT
-	TRBJ2-7	TRBV4-3	many	CASSQRIGAGYEQYF	TGCGCCAGCAGCCAAAGGATAGGGGCGGGTTACGAGCAGTACTTC
-	TRBJ2-5	TRBV5-1	many	CASSLEASGLRQETQYF	TGCGCCAGCAGCTTGGAGGCGTCGGGACTTCGTCAAGAGACCCAGTACTTC
TRBD1	TRBJ2-7	TRBV18	-	CASSPVMGTGGIGKSYEQYF	TGTGCCAGCTCACCAGTCATGGGGACAGGGGGCATCGGAAAGTCCTACGAGCAGTACTTC
-	TRBJ2-7	TRBV5-5	few	CASSFKGRREANEQYF	TGTGCCAGCAGCTTTAAGGGTAGAAGGGAGGCGAACGAGCAGTACTTC
-	TRBJ1-2	TRBV6-5	few	CAARGRDNYGYTF	TGTGCCGCGAGGGGACGGGACAACTATGGCTACACCTTC
TRBD1	TRBJ2-5	TRBV12-3/TRBV12-4	few	CASSPGQARKETQYF	TGTGCCAGCAGCCCCGGACAGGCGCGTAAGGAGACCCAGTACTTC
-	TRBJ2-1	TRBV29-1	few	CSVEQGYDEQFF	TGCAGCGTTGAACAGGGCTACGATGAGCAGTTCTTC
-	TRBJ2-5	TRBV3-1	-	CASSHGPHTYQETQYF	TGTGCCAGCAGCCATGGACCACATACGTACCAAGAGACCCAGTACTTC
-	TRBJ2-3	TRBV12-3/TRBV12-4	few	CASRRTDTQYF	TGTGCCAGCAGACGCACAGATACGCAGTATTTT
-	TRBJ2-6	TRBV5-4	few	CASSPVGASGANVLTF	TGTGCCAGCAGCCCCGTGGGGGCCTCTGGGGCCAACGTCCTGACTTTC
TRBD1	TRBJ2-7	TRBV6-5	-	CASRLRGTGSSYEQYF	TGTGCCAGCAGACTCAGAGGGACAGGATCCTCCTACGAGCAGTACTTC
-	TRBJ2-1	TRBV7-2	many	CASSPPVSFFKQFF	TGTGCCAGCAGCCCGCCGGTGAGCTTCTTTAAGCAGTTCTTC
-	TRBJ1-2	TRBV6-1	-	CASSGRGYGYTF	TGTGCCAGCTCTGGCCGAGGCTATGGCTACACCTTC
-	TRBJ2-6	TRBV19	-	CASSTYRPSGANVLTF	TGTGCCAGTAGTACCTACAGACCCTCTGGGGCCAACGTCCTGACTTTC
TRBD1	TRBJ1-1	TRBV7-9	-	CASSPTGEMSDTEAFF	TGTGCCAGCAGTCCTACAGGGGAAATGAGCGACACTGAAGCTTTCTTT
-	TRBJ2-1	TRBV5-1	-	CASSFRQASTYNEQFF	TGCGCCAGCAGCTTCCGGCAGGCAAGCACCTACAATGAGCAGTTCTTC
TRBD1	TRBJ1-2	TRBV6-1	-	CASSPRDRGLDGYTF	TGTGCCAGCAGTCCGCGGGACAGGGGGCTTGATGGCTACACCTTC
TRBD1	TRBJ2-3	TRBV4-1	-	CASGTGFTDTQYF	TGCGCCAGCGGGACAGGGTTCACAGATACGCAGTATTTT
TRBD2	TRBJ2-3	TRBV7-6	few	CASSSASGSTDTQYF	TGTGCCAGCAGCTCAGCTAGCGGGAGTACAGATACGCAGTATTTT
TRBD2	TRBJ2-1	TRBV7-2	many	CASSLPPSGGAYNEQFF	TGTGCCAGCAGCTTACCGCCGTCGGGAGGTGCCTACAATGAGCAGTTCTTC
TRBD1	TRBJ2-1	TRBV30	-	CAWSLMGQGLDEQFF	TGTGCCTGGAGTTTGATGGGACAGGGGCTGGATGAGCAGTTCTTC
-	TRBJ2-7	TRBV11-1	-	CASRDRGKAYEQYF	TGTGCCAGCAGGGACCGGGGAAAGGCCTACGAGCAGTACTTC
-	TRBJ1-1	TRBV5-1	-	CASSLMGHVVNTEAFF	TGCGCCAGCAGCTTGATGGGGCACGTAGTGAACACTGAAGCTTTCTTT
-	TRBJ2-7	TRBV27	-	CASSFVVGGVYEQYF	TGTGCCAGCAGTTTCGTCGTAGGCGGGGTCTACGAGCAGTACTTC